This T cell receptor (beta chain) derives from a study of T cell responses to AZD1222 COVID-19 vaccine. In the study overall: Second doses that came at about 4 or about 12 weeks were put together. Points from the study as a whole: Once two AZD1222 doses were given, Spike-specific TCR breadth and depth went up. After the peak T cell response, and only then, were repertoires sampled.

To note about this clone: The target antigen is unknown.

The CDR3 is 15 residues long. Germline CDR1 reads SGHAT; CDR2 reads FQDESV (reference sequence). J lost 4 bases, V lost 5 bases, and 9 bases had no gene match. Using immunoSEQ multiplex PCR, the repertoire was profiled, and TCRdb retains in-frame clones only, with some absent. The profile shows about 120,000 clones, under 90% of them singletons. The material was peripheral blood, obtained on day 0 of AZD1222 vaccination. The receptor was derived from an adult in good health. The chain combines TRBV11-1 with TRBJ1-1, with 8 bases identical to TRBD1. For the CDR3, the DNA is TGTGCCAGCAGCCAACAGGGACAGGCAAGCACTGAAGCTTTCTTT. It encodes CASSQQGQASTEAFF.